The clone carrying this TCR beta chain was seen only a few times. Its antigen remains unidentified. This entry is derived from a study of cytomegalovirus exposure and HLA in healthy donors. This CDR3 is 17 amino acids long. Trimming at V came to 1 base and at J to 6 bases, leaving 9 bases not matched to a gene. Germline CDR1 and CDR2: SGHAT and FQNNGV. The study's findings and limits: According to the study, about 180 TCR beta chains were cytomegalovirus-associated.

60 Vbeta and 13 Jbeta primers were used in PCR. In the original analysis: An analysis performed later counted 72 million or so unique TCR beta chains (around 10 million of them shared). TCRdb keeps only in-frame clones here, not all; method: immunoSEQ multiplex PCR. V, J and clone size were drawn from that table, and D and trimming were deduced from the DNA. Among about 190,000 clones listed, 70% to 85% were seen once. The receptor's source is a man in his forties in good health and CMV-seropositive. The rearrangement uses TRBV11-2 and TRBJ2-7, with 13 bases fitting TRBD2. Sequencing used PBMCs. The CDR3 DNA reads TGTGCCAGCAGCTTAGCTCGGACTAGCGGGAGATTTGCCGAGCAGTACTTC. It specifies CASSLARTSGRFAEQYF.